These 17 T cell receptor beta chains came from one sample sequenced in a study of radiotherapy plus CTLA-4 blockade in lung cancer (dated by TCRdb to the late 2010s). Library preparation employed the immunoSEQ multiplex PCR assay. TCRdb mirrors the immuneACCESS table, restricted to in-frame sequences. Some clones are absent from its copies; in checked studies, under half trace to an unresolved V gene, and the reason for the others is unknown. Across this sample there are fewer than 140,000 clones, with approximately 81% seen only once. 2% to 3% of the sample comes from the top ten. This sample comprised peripheral blood, obtained from a patient treated with radiotherapy plus ipilimumab. These receptor sequences come from a human donor with non-small cell lung cancer that progressed on radiotherapy plus ipilimumab. Some clones in this sample may be carry-over from other donors' samples.

The chain recombines TRBV27 with TRBJ2-2, with unresolved D. In germline, CDR1 is MNHEY, CDR2 SMNVEV (reference sequence). V lost 3 bases and J lost 1, with 0 bases in between. The CDR3 sequence is 12 residues long. As DNA, the CDR3 is TGTGCCAGCAGTTTGAACACCGGGGAGCTGTTTTTT. It specifies CASSLNTGELFF.

The chain recombines TRBV5-5 with TRBJ2-3; 7 bases are a match to TRBD1. The V gene end was trimmed by 3 bases and the J gene end by 4 bases; junction bases not matched to a gene: 8. CDR3 size: 15 residues. Germline-derived CDR1 and CDR2 are SGHKS and YYEKEE (reference sequence). CDR3 bases: TGTGCCAGCAGCTCGACAGGGATCATGGCAGATACGCAGTATTTT. This translates into CASSSTGIMADTQYF.

In DNA, the CDR3 is TGTGCCAGCCAGGGGACGGAGCACACTGAAGCTTTCTTT. It codes for CASQGTEHTEAFF. J is TRBJ1-1 and V is TRBV2; possible D gene TRBD1, 6 bases. Germline V lookup: CDR1 SNHLY, CDR2 FYNNEI. This CDR3 contains 13 residues. V lost 8 bases to trimming and J lost 3 bases, with 13 bases between them.

In DNA form, the CDR3 reads TGTGCCAGTAGTAATGGGGGCCTCCTTGATGGCTACACCTTC. It specifies CASSNGGLLDGYTF. This rearrangement joins TRBV19 to TRBJ1-2; tentative D call: TRBD1 (6 bases). The CDR3 is 14 amino acids. The germline V gene has CDR1 LNHDA and CDR2 SQIVND (reference sequence). The V gene lost 4 bases and the J gene lost 6 bases, with 15 bases spanning the gap.

The rearrangement uses TRBV5-4 and TRBJ2-5; 12 nucleotides line up with TRBD2. Germline loops: CDR1 SGHNT, CDR2 YYREEE (reference sequence). Germline trimming cut 4 bases from V and 1 base from J; bases unmatched to any gene: 8. The CDR3 extends over 17 amino acids. Here the CDR3 DNA reads TGTGCCAGCAGCCGCGAAACTAGCGGGGGGACCCAAGAGACCCAGTACTTC. Its translation: CASSRETSGGTQETQYF.

V is TRBV7-2 and J is TRBJ2-5; D unclear. This CDR3 region has 13 residues. Per the germline V gene, CDR1 is SGHTA and CDR2 is FQGNSA. Trimming left V 0 bases short and J 5 bases short, with 7 bases between. The CDR3 reads CASSLAPPETQYF. DNA of the CDR3: TGTGCCAGCAGCTTAGCCCCACCGGAGACCCAGTACTTC.

This chain joins TRBV4-2 and TRBJ1-1; no definite D call. The germline V and J ends were trimmed by 3 bases and 0 bases, with 14 bases remaining between them. CDR3 length equals 16 residues. From germline, CDR1 is LGHNA and CDR2 YNFKEQ. The CDR3, as DNA: TGTGCCAGCAGCCACCACCCCCCGGTGATGAACACTGAAGCTTTCTTT. It is translated as CASSHHPPVMNTEAFF.

The chain links TRBV29-1 to TRBJ1-1; possibly TRBD1 for D (6 bases). The CDR3 runs to 13 residues. Trimming took off 4 bases at V and 2 bases at J, with 11 bases between the two ends. Germline loops: CDR1 SQVTM, CDR2 ANQGSEA. The CDR3 spells CSVGTVPNTEAFF. Here the CDR3 DNA reads TGCAGCGTTGGGACAGTTCCTAACACTGAAGCTTTCTTT. Filled out from reference TRBV29-1 and TRBJ1-1, the complete variable domain reads SAVISQKPSRDICQRGTSLTIQCQVDSQVTMMFWYRQQPGQSLTLIATANQGSEATYESGFVIDKFPISRPNLTFSTLTVSNMSPEDSSIYLCSVGTVPNTEAFFGQGTRLTVV.

The gene calls are TRBV4-3 and TRBJ1-2; TRBD1 matches 7 bases. CDR1 and CDR2 from the germline V gene are LGHNA and YSLEER. V lost 4 bases and J lost 6; bases outside the gene matches: 8. The CDR3 extends over 14 amino acids. The CDR3 reads CASSLERDSNGYTF. The CDR3 bases are TGCGCCAGCAGCCTGGAACGGGACAGCAATGGCTACACCTTC.

The chain is built from TRBV28 and TRBJ1-4, with D uncertain. V gave up 3 bases and J gave up 7 bases, with 15 bases separating them. CDR1 MDHEN and CDR2 SYDVKM come from the germline V gene. The CDR3 loop spans 15 amino acids. The CDR3 region is CASSFRREWGEKLFF. In DNA, the CDR3 is TGTGCCAGCAGTTTCCGACGGGAGTGGGGTGAAAAACTGTTTTTT.

This clone appeared a few times. The gene calls are TRBV7-9 and TRBJ1-5; D might be TRBD1 (5 bases). The length of the CDR3 is 12 residues. V lost 7 bases and J 7 bases, leaving 11 bases between the germline ends. Germline CDR1 and CDR2: SEHNR and FQNEAQ (reference sequence). The CDR3 reads CASNLWGQPQHF. The CDR3 DNA reads as TGTGCCAGCAACTTGTGGGGGCAGCCCCAGCATTTT.

This chain uses TRBV18 with TRBJ2-7, with a weak D call TRBD2 (6 bases). Germline CDR1 is KGHSH and CDR2 is LQKENI. With 0 bases removed from V and 7 bases from J, the gap between germline ends came to 10 bases. The CDR3 contains 13 residues. CDR3 DNA sequence: TGTGCCAGCTCACCACCGGGTCGGGAGGAGCAGTACTTC. It encodes CASSPPGREEQYF.

The count of this clone is one. The CDR3 DNA reads TGCGCCAGCAGCTCGGGACAGGCCATTGGGCTTGGGGCCAACGTCCTGACTTTC. Its translation is CASSSGQAIGLGANVLTF. The gene calls are TRBV5-1 and TRBJ2-6; 8 bases map to TRBD1. CDR3 length: 18 residues. Germline assignment: CDR1 SGHRS and CDR2 YFSETQ. The J segment lost 3 bases and the V segment lost 3 bases, leaving 11 bases of the junction unmatched.

This chain links TRBV5-5 with TRBJ1-1; D is unclear. V was trimmed by 0 bases and J by 11 bases, leaving 14 bases between them. Germline values: CDR1 SGHKS, CDR2 YYEKEE (reference sequence). The CDR3 runs to 13 residues. The CDR3 spells CASSLGAPTRAFF. CDR3 nucleotide sequence: TGTGCCAGCAGCTTGGGGGCCCCGACCCGGGCTTTCTTT.

V usage is TRBV7-6 and J usage is TRBJ2-2; 8 nucleotides match TRBD2. CDR1 and CDR2 (germline): SGHVS, FNYEAQ. Germline trimming cut 1 base from V and 2 bases from J; bases unmatched to any gene: 6. The length of the CDR3 is 17 residues. CDR3 DNA: TGTGCCAGCAGCTTAGAGGGGACTAGGACTAACACCGGGGAGCTGTTTTTT. This sequence encodes CASSLEGTRTNTGELFF.

The V gene is TRBV27, the J gene TRBJ1-2; 12 nucleotides align to TRBD1. Germline V CDR1 and CDR2: MNHEY, SMNVEV (reference sequence). The V segment lost 3 bases and the J segment 8 bases; nucleotides outside the gene matches: 7. The CDR3 runs to 15 residues. In DNA, the CDR3 is TGTGCCAGCAGTTTTCGGGACAGGGGGCGGGGGGGCTACACCTTC. Its protein product is CASSFRDRGRGGYTF.

This chain connects TRBV5-6 to TRBJ1-5; the D is unclear. The V gene's germline CDR1 is SGHDT and CDR2 YYEEEE. V lost 0 bases, J lost 5 bases, and 3 bases lay in between. The CDR3 is made up of 12 amino acids. CDR3 sequence: CASSLGDQPQHF. Written as DNA, the CDR3 is TGTGCCAGCAGCTTGGGGGATCAGCCCCAGCATTTT.